Listed here are 16 T cell receptor beta chains from one sample, sequenced in a study of HIV-infected children after antiretroviral therapy interruption. A 3' RACE protocol on RNA, with unique molecular identifiers, produced the TCR library. TCRdb re-called the 3' RACE reads with MiXCR, one entry per CDR3 protein. The data show about 40,000 distinct CDR3 sequences, less than 8.5% seen once. Stated treatment: PENTA 11 planned treatment interruption arm or continuous ART arm. The source material was CD45RA+ CD4+ T cells from PBMCs, pooled from several time points, sampled from a donor given antiretroviral therapy, either interrupted or continuous. Noted subset: naive CD4+ CD45RA+ CD45RO- T cells. All receptors derive from a pool of human donors with HIV.

This clonotype showed up many times. The CDR3 sequence: CASSHYDLNTGELFF. DNA for the CDR3: TGCGCCAGCAGTCACTACGACCTGAACACCGGGGAGCTGTTTTTT. V usage is TRBV23-1 and J usage is TRBJ2-2; no reliable D call. TRBV23-1 is recorded as an ORF, its role being uncertain. This CDR3 region has 15 residues. V was clipped by 3 bases and J by 1 base, with 9 bases between them.

This clonotype was detected a few times. CDR3 sequence (DNA): TGCAGCGTCGAGGGGGGAAACTCTATGAACACTGAAGCTTTCTTT. This codes for CSVEGGNSMNTEAFF. The rearrangement links TRBV29-1 to TRBJ1-1, with a tentative D call TRBD1 (6 bases). Trimming shortened V by 6 bases and J by 0 bases, and 17 bases separated the two germline ends. The CDR3 totals 15 residues. Germline lookup yields CDR1 SQVTM and CDR2 ANQGSEA.

In this sample, this clonotype turned up many times. This rearrangement joins TRBV15 to TRBJ2-5, with D hard to call. The germline V gene encodes CDR1 LNHNV and CDR2 YYDKDF (reference sequence). Trimming removed 0 bases at V and 5 bases at J, with 4 bases between. CDR3 length: 12 amino acids. The CDR3 loop reads CATSRDQETQYF. For the CDR3, the DNA is TGTGCCACCAGCAGAGATCAGGAGACCCAGTACTTC.

This clonotype showed up many times. CDR3 DNA: TGTGCCAGCTCACCACCGGGCGTAAGCTCCTACAATGAGCAGTTCTTC. This translates into CASSPPGVSSYNEQFF. The V gene is TRBV18, the J gene TRBJ2-1; D is ambiguous. With 0 bases removed from V and 0 bases from J, the gap between germline ends came to 9 bases. Germline V lookup: CDR1 KGHSH, CDR2 LQKENI. There are 16 residues in the CDR3. Full variable domain (remainder filled in from reference TRBV18 and TRBJ2-1): NAGVMQNPRHLVRRRGQEARLRCSPMKGHSHVYWYRQLPEEGLKFMVYLQKENIIDESGMPKERFSAEFPKEGPSILRIQQVVRGDSAAYFCASSPPGVSSYNEQFFGPGTRLTVL.

This clonotype has a handful of counts. The chain uses TRBV28 and TRBJ2-5; D unresolved. Looked up from germline, CDR1 is MDHEN and CDR2 is SYDVKM. The CDR3 runs 11 residues. The V gene lost 6 bases and the J gene lost 1 base, with 3 bases spanning the gap. The CDR3, as DNA: TGTGCCAGCAGGGTCCAAGAGACCCAGTACTTC. This sequence encodes CASRVQETQYF.

Details on this clonotype: Its ends do not fully match the called genes, so a read error is possible. The chain employs TRBV19 and TRBJ2-3; maybe TRBD2 (6 bases). Germline V gene lookup returns CDR1 LNHDA and CDR2 SQIVND (reference sequence). The CDR3 is 14 amino acids. The CDR3 bases are TGTGCCAGCAGTAGACAGACTAGTGCAGAAACGCTGTATTTT. As protein: CASSRQTSAETLYF.

The chain recombines TRBV4-2 with TRBJ1-5, with TRBD1 matching 11 bases. This CDR3 has 17 residues. Trimming cost V 0 bases and J 3 bases; bases outside gene matches: 4. The germline V gene has CDR1 LGHNA and CDR2 YNFKEQ. As DNA, the CDR3 is TGTGCCAGCAGCCAAGATCCGGGACAGGGGGTCAATCAGCCCCAGCATTTT. This codes for CASSQDPGQGVNQPQHF.

There are many counts of this clonotype. The J gene is TRBJ1-5, the V gene TRBV19; the D gene is possibly TRBD1 (5 bases). V dropped 8 bases and J dropped 4 bases, with 9 bases sitting between them. CDR1 is LNHDA and CDR2 is SQIVND in the germline V gene (reference sequence). The CDR3 loop spans 12 amino acids. CDR3 DNA sequence: TGTGCCAGTCTCCAGGGAAATCAGCCCCAGCATTTT. As protein: CASLQGNQPQHF.

The chain uses TRBV27 and TRBJ1-2; a possible D gene is TRBD1 (6 bases). The CDR3 is 13 amino acids. V lost 5 bases, J lost 4 bases, and 11 bases lay in between. From germline, CDR1 is MNHEY and CDR2 SMNVEV (reference sequence). The CDR3 loop reads CASSRQGTYGYTF. The CDR3 region has the DNA TGTGCCAGCAGTAGGCAGGGGACCTATGGCTACACCTTC.

J is TRBJ2-5 and V is TRBV4-1, with D perhaps matching TRBD1 (6 bases). V lost 0 bases and J 5 bases, leaving 16 bases between the germline ends. The CDR3 sequence is 16 residues long. Germline CDR1 MGHRA, CDR2 YSYEKL. The DNA of the CDR3 is TGCGCCAGCAGCCAAGATCCCGTTTGGGGGCGCGAGACCCAGTACTTC. Translated: CASSQDPVWGRETQYF.

In this sample, this clonotype turned up many times. V gene TRBV9 combines with J gene TRBJ1-2; 9 bases are a match to TRBD1. V shed 4 bases and J 4 bases; nucleotides not matched to a gene: 8. In germline, CDR1 is SGDLS, CDR2 YYNGEE. This CDR3 comprises 15 residues. The CDR3 is CASSSETGGSYGYTF. Written as DNA, the CDR3 is TGTGCCAGCAGCTCTGAGACAGGGGGAAGCTATGGCTACACCTTC.

This clonotype was recorded at least ten times. This chain links TRBV3-1 with TRBJ1-4; D gene uncertain. Germline V gene data show CDR1 as LGHDT and CDR2 as YNNKEL (reference sequence). The CDR3 extends over 13 amino acids. The V end was cut by 3 bases, the J end by 7 bases, with 9 bases between. The CDR3 nucleotides are TGTGCCAGCAGCCAGAGGGCCATTGAAAAACTGTTTTTT. Translated, it gives CASSQRAIEKLFF.

This chain uses TRBV7-8 with TRBJ2-1; D perhaps matches TRBD2 (5 bases). Trimming took 7 bases from V and 0 from J, leaving 13 bases between them. Germline-derived CDR1 and CDR2 are SGHVS and FQNEAQ. There are 15 residues in the CDR3. The CDR3 reads CASTPRARSYNEQFF. The CDR3 bases are TGTGCCAGCACTCCGCGGGCCCGCTCCTACAATGAGCAGTTCTTC.

The V and J genes are TRBV19 and TRBJ1-2; 11 bases align to TRBD1. After removal of 4 bases from V and 5 bases from J, the junction contained 12 bases not matched to a gene. Germline V CDR1 and CDR2: LNHDA, SQIVND (reference sequence). This CDR3 comprises 17 residues. The DNA for the CDR3 is TGTGCCAGTAGTAAAGAAGTTGGACAGGGGGCAACGTATGGCTACACCTTC. Translated: CASSKEVGQGATYGYTF.

The sample holds many counts of this clonotype. The gene calls are TRBV27 and TRBJ2-2, with 8 nucleotides matching TRBD2. The CDR3 runs 19 residues. The germline V gene encodes CDR1 MNHEY and CDR2 SMNVEV (reference sequence). J gave up 5 bases and V 2 bases, and 16 bases lay outside the gene matches. The chain's CDR3 is CASSLSGSGIQLWTGELFF. The CDR3 nucleotides are TGTGCCAGCAGTTTAAGTGGTAGCGGGATCCAGCTATGGACCGGGGAGCTGTTTTTT.

The sample holds a few counts of this clonotype. This chain connects TRBV19 to TRBJ2-7; TRBD2 is a possible D gene (7 bases). CDR1 LNHDA and CDR2 SQIVND come from the germline V gene (reference sequence). The CDR3 is 14 amino acids. V lost 5 bases, J lost 4 bases, and 15 bases lay in between. The CDR3 region has the DNA TGTGCCAGTAGTCTGTCGGGGGGCGCTTACGAGCAGTACTTC. Translation: CASSLSGGAYEQYF.